The rows below give T cell receptor beta chains drawn from one sample of a study of T cells in Graves' hyperthyroidism and ophthalmopathy. A single record per CDR3 protein comes from TCRdb applying MiXCR to the multiplex PCR reads. This sample has hundreds of thousands of distinct CDR3 sequences, with 40% to 55% found just once. The sample taken for sequencing was peripheral blood or thyroid tissue (not recorded which). These receptors all come from an adult man with Graves' disease, either hyperthyroidism or ophthalmopathy (not recorded which). CDR3s include the opening cysteine and the closing phenylalanine or tryptophan. The D gene is left open where the match is weak. Only some rows state a clone size, as once, few, many or a class for expanded clones.

j_gene	v_gene	abundance	d_gene	CDR3nt	CDR3aa
TRBJ1-4	TRBV12-3/TRBV12-4	many	.	TGTGCCAGCAGTGCCGGGACCCTTAATGAAAAACTGTTTTTT	CASSAGTLNEKLFF
TRBJ1-1	TRBV19	few	.	TGTGCCAGTAGTCAGGGTGTCGCTGAAGCTTTCTTT	CASSQGVAEAFF
TRBJ2-7	TRBV10-3	.	.	TGTGCCATCAGCCGGAACTTCGGAACTTACGAGCAGTACTTC	CAISRNFGTYEQYF
TRBJ1-4	TRBV6-5	few	.	TGTGCCAGCAGTTACGAGGCAGATGAAAAACTGTTTTTT	CASSYEADEKLFF
TRBJ1-2	TRBV15	.	.	TGTGCCACCAGCCCCGGGGCGGGCTACACCTTC	CATSPGAGYTF
TRBJ1-6	TRBV7-2	.	TRBD1	TGTGCCAGCAGCTTAGACGGGACAGGGGCTAAACTCTATAATTCACCCCTCCACTTT	CASSLDGTGAKLYNSPLHF
TRBJ1-2	TRBV7-9	.	TRBD1	TGTGCCAGCAGCTTAGAGGGGGCGACAGGCCACTATGGCTACACCTTC	CASSLEGATGHYGYTF
TRBJ2-5	TRBV7-3	many	.	TGTGCCAGCAGCTTATCGGGAGTATCGGGGACCCAGTACTTC	CASSLSGVSGTQYF
TRBJ2-5	TRBV2	many	.	TGTGCCAGCAGTGAAAATCTAGGCCAGAACTTCCAGTACTTC	CASSENLGQNFQYF
TRBJ1-6	TRBV5-1	many	TRBD1	TGCGCCAGCAGCTTCCGGGACAGCAATTCACCCCTCCACTTT	CASSFRDSNSPLHF
TRBJ1-4	TRBV15	.	.	TGTGCCACCAGCAGAGATCAAGGGGGAGGGGAAAAACTGTTTTTT	CATSRDQGGGEKLFF
TRBJ1-5	TRBV19	many	TRBD1	TGTGCCAGCACAGACAGGGATAACCAGCCCCAGCATTTT	CASTDRDNQPQHF
TRBJ1-2	TRBV7-2	many	.	TGTGCCAGCAGCCTAGCAGGGAGGGTTAACTATGGCTACACCTTC	CASSLAGRVNYGYTF
TRBJ2-7	TRBV6-5	.	TRBD2	TGTGCCAGCAGTTACTCGATGACTGGGGCGGGGGACTCAATCTACGAGCAGTACTTC	CASSYSMTGAGDSIYEQYF
TRBJ2-7	TRBV29-1	.	.	TGCAGCAGTTTGGAGTTGTCCTACGAGCAGTACTTC	CSSLELSYEQYF
TRBJ2-5	TRBV6-5	many	.	TGTGCCAGCAGTTACGAGGGGGAGACCCAGTACTTC	CASSYEGETQYF
TRBJ1-6	TRBV2	once	.	TGTGCCAGCATGGGCAGAGGGTCACCCCTCCACTTT	CASMGRGSPLHF
TRBJ1-2	TRBV2	.	.	TGTGCCAGCAGTGAGCGGGGGCGCGGGAATAACTATGGCTACACCTTC	CASSERGRGNNYGYTF
TRBJ2-5	TRBV29-1	.	TRBD1	TGCAGCGTTCAACAGGGGGCGGCGAGTGAGGGAAAGTGCTTC	CSVQQGAASEGKCF
TRBJ1-6	TRBV6-5	.	.	TGTGCCAGCAGCTTTGTGACAGGAGGTTCACCCCTCCACTTT	CASSFVTGGSPLHF
TRBJ1-1	TRBV19	few	.	TGTGCCAGTAGTATCCAGGGCAGGGTTGAAGCTTTCTTT	CASSIQGRVEAFF
TRBJ2-7	TRBV7-9	many	.	TGTGCCAGCAGCTCATTCGCCGACACCTCCTACGAGCAGTACTTC	CASSSFADTSYEQYF
TRBJ1-1	TRBV7-8	few	TRBD1	TGTGCCAGCAGCAGAACCGGACAGGGCACTGAAGCTTTCTTT	CASSRTGQGTEAFF
TRBJ1-3	TRBV19	.	.	TGTGCCAGTAGAGGGGTAATGGACACCATATATTTT	CASRGVMDTIYF
TRBJ2-7	TRBV2	.	TRBD2	TGTGCCAGCAGTTCGCCGGGACTAGCGACCGAGCAGTACTTC	CASSSPGLATEQYF
TRBJ1-2	TRBV29-1	.	.	TGCAGCGTTGAAGCTTGGGACGGGGGTGGCTACACCTTC	CSVEAWDGGGYTF
TRBJ2-7	TRBV6-5	.	.	TGTGTCAACGAGGGTCGGGTTCCCTACGAGCAGTACTTC	CVNEGRVPYEQYF
TRBJ2-5	TRBV7-9	.	.	TGTGCCAGCAGCCCTCTAGGTGGGACCCAGTACTTC	CASSPLGGTQYF
TRBJ1-2	TRBV25-1	.	.	TGTGCAGGGGGTAACTATGGCTACACCTTC	CAGGNYGYTF
TRBJ2-7	TRBV7-9	medium-sized	.	TGTGCCAGCAGTCTGGTCGACGAGCAGTACTTC	CASSLVDEQYF
TRBJ1-2	TRBV25-1	.	.	TGTGCCAGCAGTGAGGGACCGCCAAACTATGGCTACACCTTC	CASSEGPPNYGYTF
TRBJ2-5	TRBV12-3/TRBV12-4	.	.	TGTGCCAGCAGTTTATGGTCAGACCAAGAGACCCAGTACTTC	CASSLWSDQETQYF
TRBJ2-7	TRBV29-1	.	TRBD1	TGCAGCGTCGGACAGGGGGCTGACGAGCAGTACTTC	CSVGQGADEQYF
TRBJ1-1	TRBV20-1	.	.	TGCAGTGCTAAACCTGGACAGACCAACACTGAAGCTTTCTTT	CSAKPGQTNTEAFF
TRBJ2-7	TRBV29-1	.	TRBD1	TGCAGCGTTGAAATGCGGACAGGGGGCTCCTACGAGCAGTACTTC	CSVEMRTGGSYEQYF
TRBJ2-2	TRBV2	few	TRBD2	TGTGCCAGCAGTTATGGGACTAGCGAGGCCGGGGAGCTGTTTTTT	CASSYGTSEAGELFF
TRBJ2-7	TRBV14	.	.	TGTGCCAGCAGCCTACAGAGCAGGTGGGAGCAGTACTTC	CASSLQSRWEQYF
TRBJ1-4	TRBV29-1	many	.	TGCAGCGTCCGGATCGTTGGCGAAAAACTGTTTTTT	CSVRIVGEKLFF
TRBJ2-5	TRBV6-5	few	TRBD1	TGTGCCAGCAGTGCTAGGGACAGGGTCTCTGAGACCCAGTACTTC	CASSARDRVSETQYF
TRBJ2-7	TRBV7-2	few	TRBD2	TGTGCCAGCAGTCCAAAGCGGGGGACCCGAGTCTACGAGCAGTACTTC	CASSPKRGTRVYEQYF
TRBJ2-6	TRBV29-1	.	TRBD1	TGCAGCGTTGCGGGACAGGGGAGCTCTGGGGCCAACGTCCTGACTTTC	CSVAGQGSSGANVLTF
TRBJ1-2	TRBV25-1	.	.	TGTGCCAGCTCACCAAGCGGCGCGGCTAACTATGGCTACACCTTC	CASSPSGAANYGYTF
TRBJ1-2	TRBV10-2	.	.	TGCGCCCCGAGAGGGAACGGGCACTATGGCTACACCTTC	CAPRGNGHYGYTF
TRBJ2-7	TRBV20-1	.	TRBD1	TGCAGTGCTAGCCCGGGACAGGCTCGTGAGCAGTACTTC	CSASPGQAREQYF
TRBJ1-1	TRBV19	.	.	TGTGCCAGTAGTATGGACAGAGCGGGAGCTTTCTTT	CASSMDRAGAFF
TRBJ1-1	TRBV14	.	.	TGTGCCAGCAGCTTCATGATGAACACTGAAGCTTTCTTT	CASSFMMNTEAFF
TRBJ2-7	TRBV7-9	many	TRBD1	TGTGCCAGCATCCACGGACAGGGGGCGGTGGACGAGCAGTACTTC	CASIHGQGAVDEQYF
TRBJ1-1	TRBV2	.	.	TGTGCCAGCAGTGCTAGTGAACCACTCGGGGACACTGAAGCTTTCTTT	CASSASEPLGDTEAFF
TRBJ2-3	TRBV7-9	.	.	TGTGCCAGCAGCGATCCTAGCACAGATACGCAGTATTTT	CASSDPSTDTQYF
TRBJ1-5	TRBV11-2	many	TRBD1	TGTGCCAGCAGCACACGGACAGGGCAGCCCCAGCATTTT	CASSTRTGQPQHF
TRBJ1-3	TRBV9	few	.	TGTGCCAGCAGCTACCCGCATAGCTCTGGAAACACCATATATTTT	CASSYPHSSGNTIYF
TRBJ1-2	TRBV7-2	few	.	TGTGCCAGCAGCATCAGCGGAGGGGGTAGCGGCTACACCTTC	CASSISGGGSGYTF
TRBJ2-7	TRBV7-2	.	TRBD1	TGTGCCAGCAGCGTAGCCGGGACAGGCAGCCTCTACGAGCAGTACTTC	CASSVAGTGSLYEQYF
TRBJ1-2	TRBV15	.	TRBD1	TGTGCCACCAGCAGCCAAAGGACAGGGGTCATCTATGGCTACACCTTC	CATSSQRTGVIYGYTF